The 24 T cell receptor beta chains below all came from one sample that was sequenced in a study of T cell changes during pregnancy in multiple sclerosis. Using immunoSEQ multiplex PCR, the repertoire was profiled, and TCRdb retains in-frame clones only, with some absent. Of roughly 110,000 clones in the sample, roughly 92% were seen once. The sequences come from peripheral blood, collected after pregnancy. The source of these receptors is a female donor with multiple sclerosis, enrolled in a pregnancy study.

The rearrangement uses TRBV4-1 and TRBJ1-1; TRBD1 matches at 9 bases. The CDR3 is 16 amino acids. Germline V CDR1 and CDR2: MGHRA, YSYEKL. Losses at the gene ends were 4 bases for V and 0 bases for J; bases not matched to a gene: 6. The CDR3 DNA reads as TGCGCCAGCAGCCTACAGGGGGCTGGGATGAACACTGAAGCTTTCTTT. Translation gives CASSLQGAGMNTEAFF.

The chain is built from TRBV5-6 and TRBJ1-2; TRBD1 matches 7 bases. CDR1 is SGHDT and CDR2 is YYEEEE in the germline V gene. This CDR3 has 14 amino acids. J gave up 0 bases and V 5 bases, and 4 bases lay outside the gene matches. DNA for the CDR3: TGTGCCAGCAGACGGACAGGAGCTAACTATGGCTACACCTTC. Translating gives CASRRTGANYGYTF. The full variable domain, its missing parts supplied by reference TRBV5-6 and TRBJ1-2, is DAGVTQSPTHLIKTRGQQVTLRCSPKSGHDTVSWYQQALGQGPQFIFQYYEEEERQRGNFPDRFSGHQFPNYSSELNVNALLLGDSALYLCASRRTGANYGYTFGSGTRLTVV.

The chain uses TRBV20-1 and TRBJ2-3; no definite D call. Germline V CDR1 and CDR2: DFQATT, SNEGSKA (reference sequence). With 6 bases removed from V and 4 bases from J, the gap between germline ends came to 5 bases. There are 10 residues in the CDR3. The CDR3 DNA sequence: TGCAGTGCCGAGCCAGATACGCAGTATTTT. Protein product: CSAEPDTQYF.

The chain joins TRBV21-1 to TRBJ1-2. TRBV21-1 is listed as a pseudogene. The CDR3 totals 13 residues. The CDR3 nucleotides are TGTGCCAGCACTAATTGCGGGGACTATGGCTACACCTTC. Its protein product is CASTNCGDYGYTF.

The chain combines TRBV7-9 with TRBJ2-5; 14 nucleotides align to TRBD2. Per the germline V gene, CDR1 is SEHNR and CDR2 is FQNEAQ (reference sequence). V dropped 1 base and J dropped 5; count of bases not matched to a gene: 6. The CDR3 is made up of 17 amino acids. This CDR3 is CASSLGGLAGGVETQYF. Here the CDR3 DNA reads TGTGCCAGCAGCTTAGGAGGACTAGCGGGAGGCGTGGAGACCCAGTACTTC.

The chain combines TRBV21-1 with TRBJ2-3; no DNA check was done on the table's D call, TRBD1. TRBV21-1 is a recognized pseudogene. The CDR3 covers 15 residues. CDR3 nucleotides: TGTGCCAGCAGCAAAGGACCTCAGGGCTTAGATACGCAGTATTTT. Translating it yields CASSKGPQGLDTQYF.

The chain has TRBV5-1 and TRBJ2-1; 7 bases line up with TRBD2. Germline trimming cut 4 bases from V and 3 bases from J; bases unmatched to any gene: 7. The CDR3 totals 15 residues. CDR1 is SGHRS and CDR2 is YFSETQ in the germline V gene. The CDR3 bases are TGCGCCAGCAGCCTGGCGGCTAGCGGCTACAATGAGCAGTTCTTC. Protein sequence: CASSLAASGYNEQFF.

The gene calls are TRBV30 and TRBJ1-3; unclear D gene. This CDR3 contains 13 residues. V lost 2 bases and J lost 0, with 5 bases in between. In germline, CDR1 is GTSNPN, CDR2 SVGIG (reference sequence). The DNA for the CDR3 is TGTGCCTGGAGTTCCCTCTCTGGAAACACCATATATTTT. It encodes CAWSSLSGNTIYF.

J is TRBJ1-1 and V is TRBV28; D perhaps matches TRBD1 (6 bases). Germline V gives CDR1 MDHEN, CDR2 SYDVKM. This CDR3 spans 12 amino acids. Trimming pared 8 bases from V and 1 base from J, leaving 8 bases between. The DNA for the CDR3 is TGTGCCAGCGGGACATGGAACACTGAAGCTTTCTTT. It encodes CASGTWNTEAFF.

The gene calls are TRBV7-9 and TRBJ2-7; TRBD1 matches 9 bases. The CDR3 consists of 16 residues. From germline, CDR1 is SEHNR and CDR2 FQNEAQ (reference sequence). V trimming: 4 bases; J trimming: 2 bases; junction bases outside the gene matches: 9. The CDR3: CASSSPPGQGPYEQYF. The CDR3 bases are TGTGCCAGCAGCTCACCACCGGGACAGGGACCCTACGAGCAGTACTTC. Variable domain in full (rest from reference TRBV7-9 and TRBJ2-7): DTGVSQNPRHKITKRGQNVTFRCDPISEHNRLYWYRQTLGQGPEFLTYFQNEAQLEKSRLLSDRFSAERPKGSFSTLEIQRTEQGDSAMYLCASSSPPGQGPYEQYFGPGTRLTVT.

The chain is built from TRBV5-6 and TRBJ1-1, with 7 positions matching TRBD1. V lost 5 bases, J lost 2 bases, and 12 bases stayed unmatched. The V gene's germline CDR1 is SGHDT and CDR2 YYEEEE. This CDR3 is built from 16 residues. The CDR3 DNA reads as TGTGCCAGCAGGGCGACGGGACAGACTAGAAACACTGAAGCTTTCTTT. Amino acid sequence: CASRATGQTRNTEAFF.

This sequence joins TRBV6-1 and TRBJ1-5, with a weak D call TRBD1 (5 bases). The germline gives CDR1 MNHNS, CDR2 SASEGT. The CDR3 sequence is 14 residues long. With 3 bases removed from V and 11 bases from J, the gap between germline ends came to 17 bases. The CDR3 loop is CASSELGLQAAQHF. In DNA, the CDR3 is TGTGCCAGCAGTGAGTTGGGGCTCCAGGCGGCCCAGCATTTT.

This chain uses TRBV5-4 with TRBJ2-3; TRBD2 aligns across 8 bases. CDR3 length: 15 amino acids. The ends lost 0 bases at V and 5 bases at J; junction bases unmatched: 5. Germline lookup yields CDR1 SGHNT and CDR2 YYREEE (reference sequence). The CDR3 DNA sequence: TGTGCCAGCAGCTTGGAGGGACTAGTTATAGATACGCAGTATTTT. Protein: CASSLEGLVIDTQYF.

The rearrangement joins TRBV14 to TRBJ1-5; D perhaps matches TRBD1 (6 bases). This CDR3 is 16 amino acids long. The germline CDR1 and CDR2 sequences are SGHDN and FVKESK. Trimming shortened V by 2 bases and J by 5 bases, and 16 bases separated the two germline ends. For the CDR3, the DNA is TGTGCCAGCAGCCAAAGAGACGGGGGGCTGGATCAGCCCCAGCATTTT. Translating gives CASSQRDGGLDQPQHF. The variable domain in full, with the rest retrieved from reference TRBV14 and TRBJ1-5, is EAGVTQFPSHSVIEKGQTVTLRCDPISGHDNLYWYRRVMGKEIKFLLHFVKESKQDESGMPNNRFLAERTGGTYSTLKVQPAELEDSGVYFCASSQRDGGLDQPQHFGDGTRLSIL.

The chain joins TRBV5-6 to TRBJ2-1; 13 nucleotides line up with TRBD2. V shed 4 bases and J 10 bases; nucleotides not matched to a gene: 8. This CDR3 is built from 15 residues. Germline V lookup: CDR1 SGHDT, CDR2 YYEEEE. The chain's CDR3 is CASSPGTSGVEEQFF. Written as DNA, the CDR3 is TGTGCCAGCAGCCCCGGGACTAGCGGGGTCGAGGAGCAGTTCTTC.

The genes are TRBV15 and TRBJ1-2, with 8 bases identical to TRBD1. Germline assignment: CDR1 LNHNV and CDR2 YYDKDF (reference sequence). This CDR3 region has 16 residues. J lost 6 bases, V lost 1 base, and 10 bases had no gene match. This CDR3 reads CATSRGGQGAYHGYTF. CDR3 nucleotide sequence: TGTGCCACCAGCAGAGGAGGGCAGGGGGCATATCATGGCTACACCTTC. The variable domain in full, completed from reference TRBV15 and TRBJ1-2, reads DAMVIQNPRYQVTQFGKPVTLSCSQTLNHNVMYWYQQKSSQAPKLLFHYYDKDFNNEADTPDNFQSRRPNTSFCFLDIRSPGLGDTAMYLCATSRGGQGAYHGYTFGSGTRLTVV.

The chain links TRBV18 to TRBJ2-3; the D gene is possibly TRBD2 (6 bases). Germline V gives CDR1 KGHSH, CDR2 LQKENI. This CDR3 contains 16 residues. V lost 2 bases, J lost 2 bases, and 14 bases lay in between. CDR3 sequence reads: CASSPSDLADTDTQYF. CDR3 DNA: TGTGCCAGCTCACCATCCGACTTAGCGGACACAGATACGCAGTATTTT.

The gene calls are TRBV7-9 and TRBJ2-3; 11 positions agree with TRBD2. V dropped 6 bases and J dropped 2; count of bases not matched to a gene: 7. The CDR3 length is 16 residues. Per the germline V gene, CDR1 is SEHNR and CDR2 is FQNEAQ (reference sequence). The CDR3 spells CASRHGTSGITDTQYF. The CDR3 nucleotides are TGTGCCAGCAGACATGGGACTAGCGGAATCACAGATACGCAGTATTTT.

The chain combines TRBV5-1 with TRBJ2-3, with TRBD2 identical over 9 bases. The CDR3 loop spans 15 amino acids. Germline CDR1 reads SGHRS; CDR2 reads YFSETQ. Trimming took 5 bases from V and 4 from J; bases not matched to a gene: 8. CDR3 DNA: TGCGCCAGCAGGGGGCTCGGGACTAGCTCAGATACGCAGTATTTT. Amino acids: CASRGLGTSSDTQYF.

The sample holds one count of this clone. This sequence joins TRBV27 and TRBJ2-1; 10 bases map to TRBD2. V lost 7 bases to trimming and J lost 2 bases; unmatched junction nucleotides: 2. This CDR3 spans 14 amino acids. CDR1 MNHEY and CDR2 SMNVEV come from the germline V gene (reference sequence). The CDR3 region is CASMGLATYNEQFF. CDR3 bases: TGTGCCAGCATGGGACTAGCGACCTACAATGAGCAGTTCTTC.

This clone turned up a few times. One end of the junction does not line up with germline, which may come from a read error. V is TRBV7-9 and J is TRBJ1-6, with TRBD1 matching over 9 bases. The CDR3 has 16 amino acids. CDR1 and CDR2 from the germline V gene are SEHNR and FQNEAQ (reference sequence). The CDR3 spells CASTLQGAVPKAPLHF. The CDR3 coding sequence is TGTGCCAGCACCTTACAGGGGGCCGTCCCCAAAGCACCCCTCCACTTT.

The genes are TRBV6-5 and TRBJ1-2; perhaps TRBD1 as D (5 bases). There are 14 residues in the CDR3. The ends were cut back, 4 bases at V and 6 bases at J, with 15 bases in the middle. In germline, CDR1 is MNHEY, CDR2 SVGAGI. The CDR3 is CASSSRQGSNGYTF. CDR3 in DNA: TGTGCCAGCAGTTCTCGGCAGGGTTCCAATGGCTACACCTTC.

The chain employs TRBV30 and TRBJ1-5, with D unresolved. The CDR3 contains 15 residues. CDR1 is GTSNPN and CDR2 is SVGIG in the germline V gene (reference sequence). Trimming pared 0 bases from V and 0 bases from J, leaving 9 bases between. CDR3 protein: CAWSVYGGSNQPQHF. In DNA form, the CDR3 reads TGTGCCTGGAGTGTATACGGCGGTAGCAATCAGCCCCAGCATTTT.

This clone was seen once. The chain employs TRBV5-1 and TRBJ1-4; TRBD1 aligns across 7 bases. The trim removed 0 bases at V and 5 bases at J, leaving 13 bases unmatched. Per the germline V gene, CDR1 is SGHRS and CDR2 is YFSETQ. The CDR3 loop spans 18 amino acids. CDR3 protein: CASSLGAARGSPNEKLFF. CDR3 nucleotides: TGCGCCAGCAGCTTGGGTGCGGCCAGGGGGTCGCCGAATGAAAAACTGTTTTTT.